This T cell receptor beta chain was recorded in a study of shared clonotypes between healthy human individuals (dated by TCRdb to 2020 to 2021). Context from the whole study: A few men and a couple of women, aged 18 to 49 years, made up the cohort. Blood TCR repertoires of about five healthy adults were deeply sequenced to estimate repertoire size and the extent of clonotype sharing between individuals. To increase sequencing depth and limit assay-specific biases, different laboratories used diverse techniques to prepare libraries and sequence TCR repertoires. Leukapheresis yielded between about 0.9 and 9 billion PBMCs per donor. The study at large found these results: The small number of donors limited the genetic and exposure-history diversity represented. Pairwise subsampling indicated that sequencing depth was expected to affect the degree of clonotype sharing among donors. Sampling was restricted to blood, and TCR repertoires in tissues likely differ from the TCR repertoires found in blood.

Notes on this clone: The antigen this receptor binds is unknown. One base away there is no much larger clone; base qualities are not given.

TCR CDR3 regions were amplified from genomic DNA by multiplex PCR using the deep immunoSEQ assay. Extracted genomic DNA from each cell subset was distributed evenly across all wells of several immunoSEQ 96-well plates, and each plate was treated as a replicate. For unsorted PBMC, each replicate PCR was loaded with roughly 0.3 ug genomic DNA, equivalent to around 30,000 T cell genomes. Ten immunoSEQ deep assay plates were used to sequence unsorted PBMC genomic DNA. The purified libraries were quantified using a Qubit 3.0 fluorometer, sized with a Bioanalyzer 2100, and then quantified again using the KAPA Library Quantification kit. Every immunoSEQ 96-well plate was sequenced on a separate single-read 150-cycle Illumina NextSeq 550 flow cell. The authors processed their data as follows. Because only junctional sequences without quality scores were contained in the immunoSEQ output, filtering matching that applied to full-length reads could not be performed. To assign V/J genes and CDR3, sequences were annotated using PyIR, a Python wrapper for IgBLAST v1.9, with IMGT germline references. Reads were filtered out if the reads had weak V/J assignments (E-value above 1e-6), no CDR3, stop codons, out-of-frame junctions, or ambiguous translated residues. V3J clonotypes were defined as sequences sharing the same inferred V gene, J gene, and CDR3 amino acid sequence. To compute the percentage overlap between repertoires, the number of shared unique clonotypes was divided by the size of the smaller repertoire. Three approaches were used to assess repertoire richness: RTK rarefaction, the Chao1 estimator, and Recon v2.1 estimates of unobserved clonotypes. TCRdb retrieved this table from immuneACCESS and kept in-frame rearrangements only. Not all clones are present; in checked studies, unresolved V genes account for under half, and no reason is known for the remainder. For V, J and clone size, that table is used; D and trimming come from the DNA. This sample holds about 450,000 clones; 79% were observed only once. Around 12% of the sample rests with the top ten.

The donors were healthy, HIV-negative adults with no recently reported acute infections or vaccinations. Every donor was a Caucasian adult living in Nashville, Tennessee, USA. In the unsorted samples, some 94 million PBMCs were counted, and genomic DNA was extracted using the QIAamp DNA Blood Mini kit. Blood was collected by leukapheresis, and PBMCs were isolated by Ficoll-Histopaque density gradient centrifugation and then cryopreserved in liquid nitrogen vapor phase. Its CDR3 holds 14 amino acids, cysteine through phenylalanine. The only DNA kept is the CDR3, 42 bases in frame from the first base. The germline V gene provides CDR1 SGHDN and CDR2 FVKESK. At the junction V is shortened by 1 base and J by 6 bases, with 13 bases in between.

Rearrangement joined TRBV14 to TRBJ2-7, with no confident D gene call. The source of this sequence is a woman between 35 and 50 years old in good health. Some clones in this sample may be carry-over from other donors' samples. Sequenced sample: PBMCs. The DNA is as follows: TGTGCCAGCAGCCAAGGTATCGAATCGGGCGAGCAGTACTTC. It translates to CASSQGIESGEQYF.